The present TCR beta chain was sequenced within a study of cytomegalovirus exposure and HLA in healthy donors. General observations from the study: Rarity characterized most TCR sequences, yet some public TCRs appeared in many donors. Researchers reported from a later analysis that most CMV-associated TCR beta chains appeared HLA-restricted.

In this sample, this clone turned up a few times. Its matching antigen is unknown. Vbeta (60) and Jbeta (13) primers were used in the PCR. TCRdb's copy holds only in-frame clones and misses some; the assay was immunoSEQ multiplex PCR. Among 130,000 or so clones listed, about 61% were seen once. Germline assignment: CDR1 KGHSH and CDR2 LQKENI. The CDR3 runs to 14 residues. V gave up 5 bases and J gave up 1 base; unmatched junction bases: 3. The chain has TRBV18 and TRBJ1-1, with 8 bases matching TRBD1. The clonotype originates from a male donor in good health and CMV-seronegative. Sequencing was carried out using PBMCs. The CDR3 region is CASSGQGQNTEAFF. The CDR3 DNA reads TGTGCCAGCTCAGGACAGGGTCAGAACACTGAAGCTTTCTTT.